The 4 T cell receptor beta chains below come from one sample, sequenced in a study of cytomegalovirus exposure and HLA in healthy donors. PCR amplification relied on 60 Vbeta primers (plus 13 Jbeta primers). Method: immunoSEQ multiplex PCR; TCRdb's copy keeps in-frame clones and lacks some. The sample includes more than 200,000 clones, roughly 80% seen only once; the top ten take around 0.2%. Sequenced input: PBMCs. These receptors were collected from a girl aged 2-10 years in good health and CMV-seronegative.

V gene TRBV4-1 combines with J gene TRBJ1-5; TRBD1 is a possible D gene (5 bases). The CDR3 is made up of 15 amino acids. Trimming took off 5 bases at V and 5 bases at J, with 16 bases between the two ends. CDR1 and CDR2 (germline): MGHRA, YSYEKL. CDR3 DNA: TGCGCCAGCAGCGGCATCTTCAGGGAGGATCAGCCCCAGCATTTT. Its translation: CASSGIFREDQPQHF.

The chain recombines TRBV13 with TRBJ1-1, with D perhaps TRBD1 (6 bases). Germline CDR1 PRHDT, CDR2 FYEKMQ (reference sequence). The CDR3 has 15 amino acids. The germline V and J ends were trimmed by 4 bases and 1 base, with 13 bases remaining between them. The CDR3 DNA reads TGTGCCAGCAGCTCGACGGGACACCCGAACACTGAAGCTTTCTTT. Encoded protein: CASSSTGHPNTEAFF.

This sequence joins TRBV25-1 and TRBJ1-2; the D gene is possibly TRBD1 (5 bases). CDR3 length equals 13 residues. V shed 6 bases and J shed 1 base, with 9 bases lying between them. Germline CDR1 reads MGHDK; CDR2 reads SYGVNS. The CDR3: CASSDSFNYGYTF. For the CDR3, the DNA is TGTGCCAGCAGCGACAGTTTTAACTATGGCTACACCTTC.

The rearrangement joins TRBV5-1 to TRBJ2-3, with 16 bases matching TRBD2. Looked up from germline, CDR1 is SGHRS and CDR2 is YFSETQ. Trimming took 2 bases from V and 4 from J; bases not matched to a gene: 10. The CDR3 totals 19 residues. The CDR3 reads CASSLGGLAGGPGPDTQYF. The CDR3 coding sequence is TGCGCCAGCAGCTTAGGGGGACTAGCGGGAGGGCCGGGACCAGATACGCAGTATTTT.